The present entry profiles one T cell receptor (beta chain) with its context. The V and J ends lost 0 bases and 4 bases respectively, with 11 bases between them. Germline V gives CDR1 LGHNA, CDR2 YNFKEQ. This CDR3 has 15 residues. These data come from a study of response to subunit inactivated influenza vaccine. Using its own MiXCR run on the RT-PCR reads, TCRdb lists one record per CDR3 protein. The sample lists hundreds of thousands of distinct CDR3 sequences, about 25% seen once, with 1.9% in the top ten. The chain links TRBV4-2 to TRBJ2-3; D gene ambiguous. This sequence was found in a middle-aged man who received an inactivated influenza vaccine. The specimen comprised CD4+ T cells sorted from PBMCs, sampled roughly 5 days after vaccination. The CDR3 loop is CASSQEKGRPDTQYF. In DNA form, the CDR3 reads TGTGCCAGCAGCCAAGAAAAAGGGCGGCCAGATACGCAGTATTTT.